The following is a TCR beta chain sequence with its context. Sequencing was performed with immunoSEQ multiplex PCR; in TCRdb, only in-frame clones are kept and a portion is missing. The sample yields tens of thousands of clones, 70% to 90% seen once. The data were taken from a study of blood T cell repertoires in COVID-19. About the research overall: The United States, Italy and Spain provided the acute and convalescent COVID-19 samples. T cells, B-cell-depleted T cells, or PBMCs provided the cDNA or gDNA that served as material.

Germline V gene data show CDR1 as MDHEN and CDR2 as SYDVKM. CDR3 length: 11 residues. V gave up 10 bases and J gave up 6 bases, with 12 bases separating them. This rearrangement joins TRBV28 to TRBJ1-2; weak D call: TRBD1 (6 bases). Sequenced sample: peripheral blood. This sequence originates from a woman between 50 and 59 years old with COVID-19, enrolled during active disease. CDR3 coding DNA: TGTGCCACCGAACAGGGTCATGGCTACACCTTC. This translates into CATEQGHGYTF.